This TCR beta chain is drawn from a study of shared clonotypes between healthy human individuals. The trim removed 0 bases at V and 2 bases at J, leaving 5 bases unmatched. The CDR3 totals 16 residues. Germline CDR1 is SGHKS and CDR2 is YYEKEE (reference sequence). Naive CD8 cells, CD45RO-negative and positively selected for CCR7, excluded terminally differentiated effector memory CD45RA+ cells. Researchers ran the assay at a deep level. TCRdb's copy holds only in-frame clones and misses some; the assay was immunoSEQ multiplex PCR. The table lists 700,000 to 950,000 clones, approximately 96% of them singletons.

This chain connects TRBV5-5 to TRBJ2-3; 8 bases are a match to TRBD2. The receptor was derived from a man younger than 40 in good health. Input material: naive CD8+ T cells sorted from blood. For the CDR3, the DNA is TGTGCCAGCAGCTTGGCCGGGAGGGCCTTCACAGATACGCAGTATTTT. Amino acids: CASSLAGRAFTDTQYF.